This passage covers 5 T cell receptor beta chains from one sample sequenced in a study of vaccination and CD4 T cells after COVID-19. Treatment: 10-day PBMC culture with coronavirus spike peptide pools or control peptides (ViraFEST assay). The Oncomine TCR Beta short-read assay was applied to DNA of cultured CD4+ T cells. TCRdb fed the PCR reads into MiXCR, producing one record per CDR3 protein. The data show 9,000 to 15,000 distinct CDR3 sequences, about 50% seen once. These receptors' antigens are unknown. The specimen sequenced was CD4+ T cells from blood, cultured in vitro. These receptor sequences come from a human donor who had recovered from COVID-19.

Only a few counts were recorded for this clonotype. CDR3 sequence: CASSVEGSQPQHF. CDR3 in DNA: TGTGCCAGCAGTGTAGAGGGGAGTCAGCCCCAGCATTTT. The chain combines TRBV6-1 with TRBJ1-5; tentatively, D is TRBD1 (5 bases). The CDR3 consists of 13 residues. In germline, CDR1 is MNHNS, CDR2 SASEGT. V was pared by 4 bases and J by 6 bases, with 10 bases between.

V usage is TRBV6-4 and J usage is TRBJ2-4; D call uncertain. This CDR3 region has 13 residues. Germline loops: CDR1 MRHNA, CDR2 SNTAGT. The V and J ends lost 8 bases and 0 bases respectively, with 8 bases between them. DNA for the CDR3: TGTGCCAGCCGCAGGCGAGCCAAAAACATTCAGTACTTC. Translated: CASRRRAKNIQYF.

By frequency in the sample, this clonotype is medium-sized (0.01 to 0.1%). The chain combines TRBV6-5 with TRBJ2-7, with TRBD1 matching 9 bases. The CDR3 has 16 residues. V lost 2 bases and J lost 4; bases outside the gene matches: 9. The germline gives CDR1 MNHEY, CDR2 SVGAGI. CDR3 protein: CASSYPTGTGIYEQYF. The CDR3, as DNA: TGTGCCAGCAGTTACCCTACCGGGACAGGGATATACGAGCAGTACTTC.

The gene calls are TRBV6-2 or TRBV6-3 and TRBJ2-7; no reliable D call. The germline CDR1 and CDR2 sequences are MNHEY and SVGEGT. The ends were cut back, 4 bases at V and 3 bases at J, with 13 bases in the middle. There are 14 residues in the CDR3. This CDR3 is CASSSGGGYYEQYF. CDR3 DNA sequence: TGTGCCAGCAGTTCCGGCGGCGGTTACTACGAGCAGTACTTC.

As regards this clonotype: At one boundary the junction diverges from the germline segment, which might be a read error. The rearrangement joins TRBV18 to TRBJ1-5, with D unclear. The CDR3 length is 15 residues. CDR1 is KGHSH and CDR2 is LQKENI in the germline V gene. CDR3 loop: CTSSPAGDSNQPQHF. The CDR3 coding sequence is TGTACCAGCTCACCCGCGGGAGATAGCAATCAGCCCCAGCATTTT.